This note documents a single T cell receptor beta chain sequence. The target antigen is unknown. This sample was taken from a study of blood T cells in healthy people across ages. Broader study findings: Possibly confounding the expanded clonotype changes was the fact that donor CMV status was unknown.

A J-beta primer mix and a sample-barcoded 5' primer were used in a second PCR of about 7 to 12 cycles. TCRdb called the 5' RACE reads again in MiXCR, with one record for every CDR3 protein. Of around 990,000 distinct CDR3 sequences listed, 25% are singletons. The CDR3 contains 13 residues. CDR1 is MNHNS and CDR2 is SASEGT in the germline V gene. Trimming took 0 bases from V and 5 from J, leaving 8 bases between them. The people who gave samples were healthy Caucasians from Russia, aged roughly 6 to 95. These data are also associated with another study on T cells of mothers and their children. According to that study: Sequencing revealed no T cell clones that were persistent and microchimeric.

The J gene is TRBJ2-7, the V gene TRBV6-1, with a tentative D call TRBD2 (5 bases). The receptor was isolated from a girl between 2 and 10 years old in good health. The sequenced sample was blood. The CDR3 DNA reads TGTGCCAGCAGTGAAGCGAGGGCCCACGAGCAGTACTTC. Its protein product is CASSEARAHEQYF.